This TCR beta chain was recorded in a study of blood T cell repertoires in COVID-19. Study context: Samples representing acute and convalescent COVID-19 were sourced from the United States, Italy and Spain. T cells, B-cell-depleted T cells, or PBMCs supplied cDNA or gDNA.

Original analysis: Estimated nucleated cell counts came from reference gene primer amplification. Data came from immunoSEQ multiplex PCR; TCRdb stores just in-frame clones and leaves some out. V and J calls and clone size are given by that table; D and trimming were obtained from the DNA. The sample records around 150,000 clones, 92% being singletons. Germline V CDR1 and CDR2: SGHDT, YYEEEE. J gave up 2 bases and V 3 bases, and 8 bases lay outside the gene matches. The CDR3 totals 16 residues. This receptor was identified in a man aged 30 to 39 with COVID-19, enrolled during active disease. Sequencing was done on a sample of peripheral blood. The chain links TRBV5-6 to TRBJ2-7; TRBD2 aligns across 10 bases. The CDR3 region is CASSWRAGGIAYEQYF. CDR3 coding DNA: TGTGCCAGCAGCTGGAGAGCGGGAGGGATCGCCTACGAGCAGTACTTC.